This T cell receptor beta chain originates from a study of shared clonotypes between healthy human individuals. Sequencing used immunoSEQ multiplex PCR; TCRdb keeps in-frame clones, though not all of them. The sample lists roughly 490,000 clones, 79% occurring once. The CDR3 loop spans 12 amino acids. The V end lost 4 bases, the J end lost 7 bases, and 9 bases lay between the germline ends. In germline, CDR1 is SGHNT, CDR2 YYREEE (reference sequence). The origin of this receptor is a middle-aged woman in good health. Some clones in this sample may be carry-over from other donors' samples. The sample comprised PBMCs. This chain connects TRBV5-4 to TRBJ2-1; D remains unclear. This CDR3 reads CASSAPANEQFF. DNA of the CDR3: TGTGCCAGCAGCGCCCCCGCGAATGAGCAGTTCTTC.